The T cell receptor (beta chain) described here comes from a study of a mutant IDH1 vaccine in newly diagnosed glioma. Across the whole study: Mean patient age was around 40 years; 62.5% were male and approximately 40% female.

Sequencing was performed with immunoSEQ multiplex PCR; in TCRdb, only in-frame clones are kept and a portion is missing. The sample lists 80,000 to 100,000 clones, about four fifths occurring once. Time point described: baseline, week 1 (first vaccination visit). Treatment: pre-vaccination baseline after standard-of-care therapy. Astrocytomas that were new, WHO grade 3 or 4, IDH1-mutant and ATRX-lost were present in the donors. The source material was PBMCs, sampled from a glioma patient treated with radiotherapy, temozolomide or both. This TCR was recovered from a man aged 35-49 years with glioma. Some clones in this sample may be carry-over from other donors' samples.

The CDR3 nucleotides read TGCGCCAGCAGCATGGGACAGGCCTCCTACGAGCAGTACTTC. This sequence encodes CASSMGQASYEQYF. The chain employs TRBV10-2 and TRBJ2-7, with 8 bases matching TRBD1. V lost 6 bases to trimming and J lost 0 bases; unmatched junction nucleotides: 4. The germline CDR1 and CDR2 sequences are WSHSY and SAAADI. There are 14 residues in the CDR3.